Following are 25 T cell receptor beta chains from one sample sequenced in a study of glioma-infiltrating T cells. Using RNA template, CDR3s of TCR alpha and beta were amplified with iRepertoire arm-PCR. One entry per CDR3 protein results from TCRdb running MiXCR on the multiplex PCR reads. The sample has some 40,000 distinct CDR3 sequences, about 20% seen once; the top ten hold approximately 6.4%. The sample comprised glioma tissue, nonneoplastic brain tissue, or PBMCs (not recorded which). The origin of the receptors is a human donor with low-grade glioma or glioblastoma, undergoing nonglioma brain surgery, or in good health (not recorded which).

There are many counts of this clonotype. The chain uses TRBV18 and TRBJ1-1; D is undetermined. Germline V gene data show CDR1 as KGHSH and CDR2 as LQKENI. With 5 bases removed from V and 3 bases from J, the gap between germline ends came to 10 bases. The CDR3 is made up of 13 amino acids. In DNA form, the CDR3 reads TGTGCCAGCTCAGGCGCGGCTGACACTGAAGCTTTCTTT. Translated, it gives CASSGAADTEAFF.

This clonotype was counted ten times or more. The gene calls are TRBV14 and TRBJ1-1; D remains unclear. V lost 8 bases to trimming and J lost 2 bases, with 12 bases between them. CDR1 and CDR2 (germline): SGHDN, FVKESK. CDR3 length: 13 residues. CDR3 DNA sequence: TGTGCCAGCTCTAAAACGTTCAACACTGAAGCTTTCTTT. Translating gives CASSKTFNTEAFF. Combining the CDR3 with reference TRBV14 and TRBJ1-1 gives the whole variable domain EAGVTQFPSHSVIEKGQTVTLRCDPISGHDNLYWYRRVMGKEIKFLLHFVKESKQDESGMPNNRFLAERTGGTYSTLKVQPAELEDSGVYFCASSKTFNTEAFFGQGTRLTVV.

This clonotype was detected many times. The V call is TRBV6-1, the J call TRBJ2-7, with 10 positions matching TRBD2. The CDR3 length is 14 residues. With 7 bases clipped from V and 1 base from J, the junction kept 4 bases outside the gene matches. CDR1 is MNHNS, CDR2 SASEGT, per germline. The CDR3 DNA reads TGTGCCAGCAAGTTAGCGGGAGGTTCCTACGAGCAGTACTTC. This gives the protein CASKLAGGSYEQYF.

This clonotype was found many times. This chain uses TRBV28 with TRBJ1-1; tentative D call: TRBD1 (6 bases). V was shortened by 3 bases and J by 2 bases, with 10 bases between the two germline ends. This CDR3 is 14 amino acids long. Germline loops: CDR1 MDHEN, CDR2 SYDVKM. Written as DNA, the CDR3 is TGTGCCAGCAGTTTGCCAGGGACAAACACTGAAGCTTTCTTT. It is translated as CASSLPGTNTEAFF.

This clonotype appeared many times. This rearrangement joins TRBV28 to TRBJ2-1; D is unclear. Germline lookup yields CDR1 MDHEN and CDR2 SYDVKM. The V gene lost 4 bases and the J gene lost 4 bases, with 2 bases spanning the gap. The CDR3 length is 11 residues. The CDR3 DNA follows: TGTGCCAGCAGTTCGTACAATGAGCAGTTCTTC. Translated: CASSSYNEQFF.

In this sample, this clonotype turned up many times. This sequence joins TRBV7-9 and TRBJ2-3; 13 bases match TRBD2. The CDR3 runs to 15 residues. After removal of 5 bases from V and 5 bases from J, the junction contained 4 bases not matched to a gene. The V gene's germline CDR1 is SEHNR and CDR2 FQNEAQ (reference sequence). The CDR3 DNA sequence: TGTGCCAGCAGCCCCACTAGCGGGAGGGAAGATACGCAGTATTTT. It codes for CASSPTSGREDTQYF.

This sequence joins TRBV5-6 and TRBJ1-1; TRBD1 matches 11 bases. V was clipped by 4 bases and J by 10 bases; unmatched bases: 12. This CDR3 has 15 amino acids. Germline V gene sequence: CDR1 SGHDT, CDR2 YYEEEE. In DNA, the CDR3 is TGTGCCAGCAGCGCGCTAGGGACAGGGGGGCGGGGAGCTTTCTTT. Translating gives CASSALGTGGRGAFF.

To note about this clonotype: This may be a read error, as it is one base from a much larger clone. The rearrangement links TRBV2 to TRBJ2-1, with D unresolved. CDR3 length: 11 amino acids. Germline CDR1 SNHLY, CDR2 FYNNEI. V lost 2 bases and J lost 13, with 9 bases in between. CDR3 coding DNA: TGTGCCAGCAGTGAAAATCCCCCTCAGTTCTTC. Translated, it gives CASSENPPQFF.

This clonotype was observed at least ten times. The J gene is TRBJ2-5, the V gene TRBV6-1; D possibly uses TRBD1 or TRBD2 (5 bases each). Trimming removed 7 bases from V and 2 bases from J, with 8 bases in between. The CDR3 runs 12 residues. Per germline, CDR1 MNHNS and CDR2 SASEGT. In DNA, the CDR3 is TGTGCCAGCACCGGGACGCAAGAGACCCAGTACTTC. It yields the protein CASTGTQETQYF.

This clonotype was detected many times. The chain uses TRBV3-1 and TRBJ2-3, with TRBD2 as a possible D gene (5 bases). Germline assignment: CDR1 LGHDT and CDR2 YNNKEL (reference sequence). V was shortened by 5 bases and J by 10 bases, with 10 bases between the two germline ends. This CDR3 is 11 amino acids long. This CDR3 reads CASSFGKAQYF. For the CDR3, the DNA is TGTGCCAGCAGCTTCGGGAAGGCGCAGTATTTT.

This clonotype was recorded at least ten times. The genes are TRBV27 and TRBJ2-7; D tentatively fits TRBD1 or TRBD2 (5 bases each). There are 14 residues in the CDR3. Germline V CDR1 and CDR2: MNHEY, SMNVEV (reference sequence). V was shortened by 4 bases and J by 2 bases, with 12 bases between the two germline ends. The CDR3 DNA sequence: TGTGCCAGCAGTTGGGGGAATGGGGCCTACGAGCAGTACTTC. As protein: CASSWGNGAYEQYF.

This clonotype was recorded many times. The gene calls are TRBV5-1 and TRBJ1-1; D is undetermined. The CDR3 is 13 residues long. Trimming stripped 7 bases from V and 0 bases from J, with 10 bases between. Per germline, CDR1 SGHRS and CDR2 YFSETQ. The DNA for the CDR3 is TGCGCCAGCCGCGAGCAAATGAACACTGAAGCTTTCTTT. The encoded protein is CASREQMNTEAFF.

This clonotype occurred a few times. The V gene is TRBV19, the J gene TRBJ1-4; D perhaps matches TRBD1 (5 bases). The CDR3 is 15 amino acids. The germline gives CDR1 LNHDA, CDR2 SQIVND (reference sequence). With 3 bases removed from V and 7 bases from J, the gap between germline ends came to 15 bases. Here the CDR3 reads CASSMGMGLGEKLFF. CDR3 nucleotide sequence: TGTGCCAGTAGTATGGGGATGGGACTTGGTGAAAAACTGTTTTTT. Using reference TRBV19 and TRBJ1-4 for the parts outside the CDR3, the full variable domain is DGGITQSPKYLFRKEGQNVTLSCEQNLNHDAMYWYRQDPGQGLRLIYYSQIVNDFQKGDIAEGYSVSREKKESFPLTVTSAQKNPTAFYLCASSMGMGLGEKLFFGSGTQLSVL.

This clonotype appeared many times. This sequence joins TRBV28 and TRBJ2-5; D is uncertain. The germline CDR1 and CDR2 sequences are MDHEN and SYDVKM. Deletions cut 3 bases from V and 5 bases from J, with 4 bases between. The CDR3 spans 11 residues. CDR3 sequence: CASSFKETQYF. CDR3 DNA: TGTGCCAGCAGTTTTAAGGAGACCCAGTACTTC.

This clonotype was picked up many times. The rearrangement links TRBV28 to TRBJ1-1; D is perhaps TRBD1 (5 bases). This CDR3 is 11 amino acids long. V lost 8 bases to trimming and J lost 4 bases, with 8 bases between them. Germline CDR1 reads MDHEN; CDR2 reads SYDVKM. CDR3 DNA sequence: TGTGCCAGCGATGGGGGCACTGAAGCTTTCTTT. This codes for CASDGGTEAFF.

The table lists this clonotype with many counts. V usage is TRBV27 and J usage is TRBJ2-7; possibly TRBD1 for D (5 bases). V lost 3 bases, J lost 0 bases, and 9 bases lay in between. Germline loops: CDR1 MNHEY, CDR2 SMNVEV (reference sequence). This CDR3 is 14 amino acids long. Here the CDR3 reads CASSFGDSSYEQYF. The CDR3 DNA sequence: TGTGCCAGCAGTTTTGGAGACAGCTCCTACGAGCAGTACTTC.

This clonotype qualifies as medium-sized (0.01 to 0.1%). The chain joins TRBV27 to TRBJ2-3; 7 bases fit TRBD2. The germline V gene encodes CDR1 MNHEY and CDR2 SMNVEV (reference sequence). CDR3 length equals 12 residues. Germline trimming cut 2 bases from V and 11 bases from J; bases unmatched to any gene: 4. CDR3 DNA sequence: TGTGCCAGCAGTTTACTCGGCGGGGGGCAGTATTTT. It translates to CASSLLGGGQYF.

Ten or more counts support this clonotype. The rearrangement joins TRBV25-1 to TRBJ2-7; 9 bases agree with TRBD1. CDR3 length: 13 amino acids. The trim removed 6 bases at V and 6 bases at J, leaving 6 bases unmatched. Germline CDR1 and CDR2: MGHDK and SYGVNS. The DNA of the CDR3 is TGTGCCAGCAGATCCGACAGGGGGAGCGAGCAGTACTTC. This codes for CASRSDRGSEQYF.

This clonotype has ten or more counts. This chain joins TRBV7-9 and TRBJ1-1; maybe TRBD1 (5 bases). V lost 5 bases to trimming and J lost 0 bases, with 19 bases between them. The germline V gene encodes CDR1 SEHNR and CDR2 FQNEAQ (reference sequence). This CDR3 spans 17 amino acids. CDR3 nucleotides: TGTGCCAGCAGCGTAGAAACCCCGGACAACTTGAACACTGAAGCTTTCTTT. This sequence encodes CASSVETPDNLNTEAFF. The whole variable domain, filled in from reference TRBV7-9 and TRBJ1-1, reads DTGVSQNPRHKITKRGQNVTFRCDPISEHNRLYWYRQTLGQGPEFLTYFQNEAQLEKSRLLSDRFSAERPKGSFSTLEIQRTEQGDSAMYLCASSVETPDNLNTEAFFGQGTRLTVV.

This clonotype was seen many times. V and J are TRBV27 and TRBJ2-5; D gene uncertain. The CDR3 loop spans 14 amino acids. Trimming left V 0 bases short and J 5 bases short, with 10 bases between. Germline V gives CDR1 MNHEY, CDR2 SMNVEV (reference sequence). The CDR3 region has the DNA TGTGCCAGCAGTTTATCAAACAATCCGGAGACCCAGTACTTC. It translates to CASSLSNNPETQYF.

In its sample, this clonotype was seen many times. The chain recombines TRBV28 with TRBJ1-1; D is uncertain. Germline CDR1 is MDHEN and CDR2 is SYDVKM. This CDR3 has 14 residues. The V and J ends lost 4 bases and 0 bases respectively, with 9 bases between them. In DNA, the CDR3 is TGTGCCAGCAGTTATCGGAGCCTGAACACTGAAGCTTTCTTT. It specifies CASSYRSLNTEAFF.

This clonotype has at least ten counts. V usage is TRBV12-3 or TRBV12-4 and J usage is TRBJ2-4; D is uncertain. V gave up 6 bases and J gave up 1 base, with 16 bases separating them. This CDR3 is built from 16 residues. CDR3 amino acids: CASSSLQPRAKNIQYF. The CDR3 nucleotides read TGTGCCAGCAGCTCCTTACAGCCAAGGGCCAAAAACATTCAGTACTTC.

In regard to this clonotype: A much larger clone sits a single nucleotide away, making a read error possible. The J gene is TRBJ2-3, the V gene TRBV7-9; D unclear. The CDR3 has 14 residues. Germline loops: CDR1 SEHNR, CDR2 FQNEAQ (reference sequence). V lost 7 bases and J 2 bases, leaving 13 bases between the germline ends. CDR3 protein: CASTPRGNTDTQYF. The CDR3 DNA sequence: TGTGCCAGCACCCCCCGTGGGAACACAGATACGCAGTATTTT.

The rearrangement uses TRBV9 and TRBJ2-3; D gene unclear. CDR3 length: 15 residues. The V and J ends lost 0 bases and 2 bases respectively, with 10 bases between them. CDR1 and CDR2 (germline): SGDLS, YYNGEE. The CDR3 is CASSVGTIATDTQYF. CDR3 in DNA: TGTGCCAGCAGCGTAGGCACAATCGCCACAGATACGCAGTATTTT.

The sample holds a few counts of this clonotype. Being one base from a much bigger clone, this may be a read error. The missing conserved phenylalanine or tryptophan at the end of this CDR3 makes a read error likely. The V gene is TRBV5-1, the J gene TRBJ1-1; 10 bases are a match to TRBD1. CDR3 length: 15 amino acids. Germline assignment: CDR1 SGHRS and CDR2 YFSETQ. The ends lost 4 bases at V and 4 bases at J; junction bases unmatched: 7. CDR3 sequence: CASSPRQGATTEAFL. The CDR3 bases are TGCGCCAGCAGCCCTAGACAGGGGGCGACCACTGAAGCTTTCCTT.